The 20 T cell receptor beta chains reported below all come from one sample, sequenced in a study of shared clonotypes between healthy human individuals. Sequencing used immunoSEQ multiplex PCR; TCRdb keeps in-frame clones, though not all of them. In the table there are 730,000 or so clones, approximately 75% of which are singletons. Sequencing input: memory CD4+ T cells sorted from blood. Specified subset: CD45RA-negative fraction. The origin of the receptors is a woman aged 25-40 years in good health.

The rearrangement uses TRBV30 and TRBJ2-7; TRBD2 is a possible D gene (6 bases). This CDR3 has 11 amino acids. Trimming shortened V by 2 bases and J by 5 bases, and 7 bases separated the two germline ends. Per the germline V gene, CDR1 is GTSNPN and CDR2 is SVGIG (reference sequence). CDR3: CAWSRENEQYF. DNA for the CDR3: TGTGCCTGGAGTCGGGAGAACGAGCAGTACTTC. The variable domain in full, completed from reference TRBV30 and TRBJ2-7, reads SQTIHQWPATLVQPVGSPLSLECTVEGTSNPNLYWYRQAAGRGLQLLFYSVGIGQISSEVPQNLSASRPQDRQFILSSKKLLLSDSGFYLCAWSRENEQYFGPGTRLTVT.

The V and J genes are TRBV7-9 and TRBJ1-2, with unresolved D. The ends were cut back, 8 bases at V and 6 bases at J, with 19 bases in the middle. Germline V gene lookup returns CDR1 SEHNR and CDR2 FQNEAQ (reference sequence). The CDR3 is 14 amino acids. CDR3 in amino acids: CASARKSFWDGYTF. DNA of the CDR3: TGTGCCAGCGCGAGAAAAAGCTTCTGGGATGGCTACACCTTC.

This chain connects TRBV21-1 to TRBJ2-7; TRBD2, as called in the table, went unchecked against the DNA. TRBV21-1 is noted as a pseudogene. CDR3 length: 18 residues. The DNA for the CDR3 is TGTGCCAGCAGCACCGGGACTAGCGGGAGTCCCCTCCTTTACGAGCAGTACTTC. Translating gives CASSTGTSGSPLLYEQYF.

This clone was seen a few times. The chain combines TRBV5-4 with TRBJ1-3, with a possible D match to TRBD1 (5 bases). The CDR3 runs 16 residues. Germline V gene sequence: CDR1 SGHNT, CDR2 YYREEE (reference sequence). The germline V and J ends were trimmed by 10 bases and 5 bases, with 25 bases remaining between them. Here the CDR3 reads CALGSGGDWGRNTIYF. CDR3 bases: TGTGCCCTTGGGAGCGGAGGGGATTGGGGTAGAAACACCATATATTTT.

In regard to this clone: The sample has other DNA sequences that encode this CDR3 too. The gene calls are TRBV7-9 and TRBJ1-5; 7 bases are a match to TRBD1. V trimming: 5 bases; J trimming: 6 bases; junction bases outside the gene matches: 4. There are 13 residues in the CDR3. The germline CDR1 and CDR2 sequences are SEHNR and FQNEAQ (reference sequence). CDR3 loop: CASSPTGSQPQHF. The DNA for the CDR3 is TGTGCCAGCAGCCCGACAGGGAGTCAGCCCCAGCATTTT.

This clone was observed a few times. J is TRBJ1-1 and V is TRBV2; tentatively, D is TRBD1 (6 bases). This CDR3 has 11 amino acids. Germline CDR1 is SNHLY and CDR2 is FYNNEI. V shed 6 bases and J shed 8 bases, with 10 bases lying between them. The CDR3 reads CASSATGEAFF. As DNA, the CDR3 is TGTGCCAGCAGCGCTACAGGGGAAGCTTTCTTT.

This clone was seen just once. This chain links TRBV5-1 with TRBJ2-1, with 12 bases that match TRBD2. CDR3 size: 16 residues. Losses at the gene ends were 0 bases for V and 8 bases for J; bases not matched to a gene: 6. Germline loops: CDR1 SGHRS, CDR2 YFSETQ. The CDR3 nucleotides are TGCGCCAGCAGCTTGGATCTAGCGGGAGGGCCCCATGAGCAGTTCTTC. This translates into CASSLDLAGGPHEQFF.

The chain employs TRBV9 and TRBJ1-1, with D maybe TRBD1 (5 bases). The CDR3 is 15 residues long. Trimming shortened V by 4 bases and J by 0 bases, and 13 bases separated the two germline ends. Germline assignment: CDR1 SGDLS and CDR2 YYNGEE. CDR3 bases: TGTGCCAGCAGCAAACCCGGGACGGTGAACACTGAAGCTTTCTTT. This translates into CASSKPGTVNTEAFF.

V is TRBV7-8 and J is TRBJ2-7; D is ambiguous. CDR3 size: 14 residues. V dropped 1 base and J dropped 0 bases, with 7 bases sitting between them. Germline loops: CDR1 SGHVS, CDR2 FQNEAQ. CDR3 DNA sequence: TGTGCCAGCAGCTTAGTTGCCGACTCCTACGAGCAGTACTTC. Protein sequence: CASSLVADSYEQYF.

This clone was found many times. The chain has TRBV4-1 and TRBJ2-7, with 7 nucleotides matching TRBD1. Unmatched junction bases numbered 25, after V lost 2 bases and J lost 6 bases. CDR3 size: 20 residues. Germline CDR1 is MGHRA and CDR2 is YSYEKL. CDR3 sequence: CASSQPRPQATGTVIIEQYF. The CDR3, as DNA: TGCGCCAGCAGCCAACCAAGGCCCCAGGCTACCGGGACAGTCATCATCGAGCAGTACTTC.

This sequence joins TRBV2 and TRBJ1-5, with D unclear. Germline-derived CDR1 and CDR2 are SNHLY and FYNNEI. The CDR3 extends over 15 amino acids. V was clipped by 6 bases and J by 8 bases, with 20 bases between them. CDR3 sequence (DNA): TGTGCCAGCAGCGACCGGGCCTGGGAGGGAAAGCCCCAGCATTTT. It is translated as CASSDRAWEGKPQHF.

This clone has just a few counts. The chain combines TRBV10-3 with TRBJ2-3; TRBD2 matches at 12 bases. Germline-derived CDR1 and CDR2 are ENHRY and SYGVKD. V was clipped by 6 bases and J by 2 bases; unmatched bases: 6. This CDR3 spans 16 amino acids. CDR3 DNA sequence: TGTGCCATCAGGTCGGGGACTAGCGGGCCCACAGATACGCAGTATTTT. This translates into CAIRSGTSGPTDTQYF.

The rearrangement uses TRBV20-1 and TRBJ2-5; no definite D call. V lost 4 bases and J 11 bases, leaving 11 bases between the germline ends. The CDR3 length is 10 residues. Germline V gives CDR1 DFQATT, CDR2 SNEGSKA (reference sequence). CDR3 in DNA: TGCAGTGCTATGAGTGGGTGGCAGTACTTC. Protein sequence: CSAMSGWQYF.

A remark on this clone: Other nucleotide sequences in the sample specify the same CDR3. The chain has TRBV7-2 and TRBJ1-5; D gene uncertain. Looked up from germline, CDR1 is SGHTA and CDR2 is FQGNSA. With 2 bases removed from V and 3 bases from J, the gap between germline ends came to 2 bases. The CDR3 has 12 residues. The CDR3 sequence: CASSLNNQPQHF. DNA of the CDR3: TGTGCCAGCAGCTTAAACAATCAGCCCCAGCATTTT.

The chain is built from TRBV15 and TRBJ2-2, with 8 bases matching TRBD1. V gave up 5 bases and J gave up 5 bases; unmatched junction bases: 10. Germline V gives CDR1 LNHNV, CDR2 YYDKDF (reference sequence). This CDR3 region has 16 residues. The CDR3 DNA reads TGTGCCACCAGCGGAGGACAGGGAAGGGGTACCGGGGAGCTGTTTTTT. It yields the protein CATSGGQGRGTGELFF.

The chain is built from TRBV4-1 and TRBJ1-4, with 9 bases matching TRBD1. This CDR3 is 16 amino acids long. Germline CDR1 MGHRA, CDR2 YSYEKL. V dropped 3 bases and J dropped 3; count of bases not matched to a gene: 5. This chain's CDR3 is CASSHVQGAANEKLFF. CDR3 nucleotides: TGCGCCAGCAGCCACGTACAGGGGGCGGCTAATGAAAAACTGTTTTTT.

The chain uses TRBV5-1 and TRBJ2-7; 9 bases match TRBD2. The V segment lost 1 base and the J segment 3 bases; nucleotides outside the gene matches: 5. Per germline, CDR1 SGHRS and CDR2 YFSETQ. The CDR3 loop spans 15 amino acids. Here the CDR3 reads CASSLSGRRGYEQYF. DNA for the CDR3: TGCGCCAGCAGCTTGAGCGGGAGGAGAGGCTACGAGCAGTACTTC.

The rearrangement joins TRBV4-1 to TRBJ2-2; TRBD2 matches 9 bases. Unmatched junction bases numbered 11, after V lost 3 bases and J lost 3 bases. CDR1 is MGHRA and CDR2 is YSYEKL in the germline V gene. The CDR3 loop spans 18 amino acids. CDR3 residues: CASSQGGLAGKHTGELFF. DNA of the CDR3: TGCGCCAGCAGCCAGGGGGGGCTAGCGGGAAAGCACACCGGGGAGCTGTTTTTT.

This clone turned up a few times. The chain carries TRBV10-1 and TRBJ2-3; D not resolved. The V and J ends lost 2 bases and 0 bases respectively, with 9 bases between them. The germline gives CDR1 WNHNN, CDR2 SYGVQD (reference sequence). CDR3 length: 15 residues. For the CDR3, the DNA is TGCGCCAGCAGTGAGCATGGCGGTAGCACAGATACGCAGTATTTT. This sequence encodes CASSEHGGSTDTQYF.

The CDR3 loop is CASSRRWTSGSNEQYF. CDR3 in DNA: TGTGCCAGCAGCCGGCGGTGGACTAGCGGGAGTAACGAGCAGTACTTC. The V and J genes are TRBV7-2 and TRBJ2-7, with 13 bases fitting TRBD2. V trimming: 5 bases; J trimming: 5 bases; junction bases outside the gene matches: 9. CDR1 is SGHTA and CDR2 is FQGNSA in the germline V gene. The CDR3 loop spans 16 amino acids.